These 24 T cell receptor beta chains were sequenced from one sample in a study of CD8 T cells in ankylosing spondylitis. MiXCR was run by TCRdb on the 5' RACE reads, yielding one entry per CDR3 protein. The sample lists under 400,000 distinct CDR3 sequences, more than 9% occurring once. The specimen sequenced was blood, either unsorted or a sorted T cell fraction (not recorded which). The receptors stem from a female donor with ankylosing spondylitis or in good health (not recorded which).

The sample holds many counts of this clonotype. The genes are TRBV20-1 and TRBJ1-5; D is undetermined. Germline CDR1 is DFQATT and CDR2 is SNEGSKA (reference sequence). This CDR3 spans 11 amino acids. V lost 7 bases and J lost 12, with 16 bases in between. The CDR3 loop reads CSVGGNWGQHF. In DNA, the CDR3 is TGCAGTGTCGGCGGGAACTGGGGCCAGCATTTT.

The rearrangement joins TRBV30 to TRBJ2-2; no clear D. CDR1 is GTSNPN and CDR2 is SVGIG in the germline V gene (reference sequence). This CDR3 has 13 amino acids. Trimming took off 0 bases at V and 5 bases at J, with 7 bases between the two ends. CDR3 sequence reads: CAWSVQRTGELFF. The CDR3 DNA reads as TGTGCCTGGAGTGTACAGCGAACCGGGGAGCTGTTTTTT.

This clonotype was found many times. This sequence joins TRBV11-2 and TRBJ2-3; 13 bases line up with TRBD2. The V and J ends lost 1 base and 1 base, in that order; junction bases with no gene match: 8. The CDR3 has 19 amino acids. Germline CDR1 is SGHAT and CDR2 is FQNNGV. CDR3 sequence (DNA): TGTGCCAGCAGCTTAGTAGGACTAGCGGGAGTCAAAGGCACAGATACGCAGTATTTT. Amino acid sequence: CASSLVGLAGVKGTDTQYF.

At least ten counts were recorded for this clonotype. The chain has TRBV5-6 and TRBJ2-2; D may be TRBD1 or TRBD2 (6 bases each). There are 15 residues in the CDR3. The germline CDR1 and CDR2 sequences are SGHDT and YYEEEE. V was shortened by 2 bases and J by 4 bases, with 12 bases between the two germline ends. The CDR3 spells CASSLRGASTGELFF. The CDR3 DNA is TGTGCCAGCAGCTTAAGGGGGGCTAGCACCGGGGAGCTGTTTTTT. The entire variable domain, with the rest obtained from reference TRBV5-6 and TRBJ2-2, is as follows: DAGVTQSPTHLIKTRGQQVTLRCSPKSGHDTVSWYQQALGQGPQFIFQYYEEEERQRGNFPDRFSGHQFPNYSSELNVNALLLGDSALYLCASSLRGASTGELFFGEGSRLTVL.

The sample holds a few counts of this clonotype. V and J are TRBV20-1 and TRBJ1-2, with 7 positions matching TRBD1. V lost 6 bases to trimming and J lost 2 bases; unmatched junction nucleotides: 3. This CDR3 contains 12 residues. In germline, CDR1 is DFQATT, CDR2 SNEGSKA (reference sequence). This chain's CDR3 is CSATQGNYGYTF. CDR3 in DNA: TGCAGTGCGACACAGGGGAACTATGGCTACACCTTC.

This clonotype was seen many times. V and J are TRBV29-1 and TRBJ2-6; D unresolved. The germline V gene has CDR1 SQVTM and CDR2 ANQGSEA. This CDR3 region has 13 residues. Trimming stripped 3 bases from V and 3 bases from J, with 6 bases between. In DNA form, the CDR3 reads TGCAGCGTTGATGATAGTGGGGCCAACGTCCTGACTTTC. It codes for CSVDDSGANVLTF.

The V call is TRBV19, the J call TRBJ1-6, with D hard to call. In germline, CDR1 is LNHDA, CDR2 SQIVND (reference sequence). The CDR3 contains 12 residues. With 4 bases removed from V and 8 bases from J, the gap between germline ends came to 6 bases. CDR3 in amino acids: CASSRADSPLHF. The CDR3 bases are TGTGCCAGTAGTAGGGCCGATTCACCCCTCCACTTT.

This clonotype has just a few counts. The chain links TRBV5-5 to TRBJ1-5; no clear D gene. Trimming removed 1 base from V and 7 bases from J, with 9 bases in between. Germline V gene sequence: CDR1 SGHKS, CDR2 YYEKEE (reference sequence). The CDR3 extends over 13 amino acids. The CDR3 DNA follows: TGTGCCAGCAGCTTGTCGGCCAGCCAGCCCCAGCATTTT. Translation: CASSLSASQPQHF. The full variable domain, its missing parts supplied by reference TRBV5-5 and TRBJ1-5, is DAGVTQSPTHLIKTRGQQVTLRCSPISGHKSVSWYQQVLGQGPQFIFQYYEKEERGRGNFPDRFSARQFPNYSSELNVNALLLGDSALYLCASSLSASQPQHFGDGTRLSIL.

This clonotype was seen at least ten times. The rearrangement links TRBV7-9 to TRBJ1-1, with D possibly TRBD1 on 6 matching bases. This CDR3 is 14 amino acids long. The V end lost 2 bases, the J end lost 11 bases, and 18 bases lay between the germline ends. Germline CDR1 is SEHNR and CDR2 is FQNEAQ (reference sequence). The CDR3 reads CASSLLGQPLPAFF. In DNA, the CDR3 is TGTGCCAGCAGCTTACTCGGACAGCCACTTCCTGCTTTCTTT.

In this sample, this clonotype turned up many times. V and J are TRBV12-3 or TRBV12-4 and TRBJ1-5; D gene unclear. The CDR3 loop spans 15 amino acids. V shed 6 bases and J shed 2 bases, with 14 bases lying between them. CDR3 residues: CASSLEGVGNQPQHF. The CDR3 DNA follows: TGTGCCAGCAGCTTGGAGGGTGTAGGCAATCAGCCCCAGCATTTT.

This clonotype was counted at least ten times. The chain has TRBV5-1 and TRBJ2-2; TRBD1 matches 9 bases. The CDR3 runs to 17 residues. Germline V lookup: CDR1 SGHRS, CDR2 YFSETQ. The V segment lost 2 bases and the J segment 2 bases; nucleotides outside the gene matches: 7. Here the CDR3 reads CASSFWTGVRNTGELFF. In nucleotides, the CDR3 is TGCGCCAGCAGCTTTTGGACAGGGGTACGAAACACCGGGGAGCTGTTTTTT.

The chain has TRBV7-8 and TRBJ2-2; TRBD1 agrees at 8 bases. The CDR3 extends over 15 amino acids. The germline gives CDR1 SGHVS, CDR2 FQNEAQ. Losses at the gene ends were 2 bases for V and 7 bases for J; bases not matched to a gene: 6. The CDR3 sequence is CASSLIAGGGGELFF. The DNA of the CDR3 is TGTGCCAGCAGCTTAATTGCAGGGGGCGGCGGGGAGCTGTTTTTT.

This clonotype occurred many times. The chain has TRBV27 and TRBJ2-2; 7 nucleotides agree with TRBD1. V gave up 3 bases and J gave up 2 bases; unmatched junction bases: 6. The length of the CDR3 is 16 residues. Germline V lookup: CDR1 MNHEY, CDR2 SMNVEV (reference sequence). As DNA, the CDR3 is TGTGCCAGCAGTTTCCAGACAGGGACCAACACCGGGGAGCTGTTTTTT. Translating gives CASSFQTGTNTGELFF.

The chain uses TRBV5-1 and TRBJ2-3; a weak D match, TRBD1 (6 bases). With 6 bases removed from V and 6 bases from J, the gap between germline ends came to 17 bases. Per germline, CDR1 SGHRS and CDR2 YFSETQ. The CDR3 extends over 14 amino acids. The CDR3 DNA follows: TGCGCCAGCATCGGTACAGGGACATTCGATACGCAGTATTTT. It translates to CASIGTGTFDTQYF.

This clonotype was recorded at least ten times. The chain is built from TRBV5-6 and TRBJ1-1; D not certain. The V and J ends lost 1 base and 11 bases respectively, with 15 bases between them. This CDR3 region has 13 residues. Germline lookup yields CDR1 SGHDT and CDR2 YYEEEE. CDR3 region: CASSLQSGKRAFF. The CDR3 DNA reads TGTGCCAGCAGCTTGCAGTCAGGCAAAAGGGCTTTCTTT. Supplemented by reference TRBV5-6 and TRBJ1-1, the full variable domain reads DAGVTQSPTHLIKTRGQQVTLRCSPKSGHDTVSWYQQALGQGPQFIFQYYEEEERQRGNFPDRFSGHQFPNYSSELNVNALLLGDSALYLCASSLQSGKRAFFGQGTRLTVV.

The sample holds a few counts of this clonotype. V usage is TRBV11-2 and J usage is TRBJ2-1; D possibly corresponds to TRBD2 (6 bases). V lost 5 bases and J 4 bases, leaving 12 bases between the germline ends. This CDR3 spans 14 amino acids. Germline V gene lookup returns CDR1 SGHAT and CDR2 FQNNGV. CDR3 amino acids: CASSGPGTYNEQFF. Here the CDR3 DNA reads TGTGCCAGCAGCGGACCCGGGACTTACAATGAGCAGTTCTTC.

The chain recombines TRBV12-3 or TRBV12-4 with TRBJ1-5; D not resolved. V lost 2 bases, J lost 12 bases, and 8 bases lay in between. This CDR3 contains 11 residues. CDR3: CASSLHGGQHF. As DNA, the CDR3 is TGTGCCAGCAGTTTACACGGCGGCCAGCATTTT.

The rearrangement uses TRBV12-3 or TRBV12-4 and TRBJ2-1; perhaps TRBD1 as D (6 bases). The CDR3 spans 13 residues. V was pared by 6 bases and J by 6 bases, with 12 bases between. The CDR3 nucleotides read TGTGCCAGCAGCACGACAGGAAGCAATGAGCAGTTCTTC. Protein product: CASSTTGSNEQFF.

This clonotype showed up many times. In nucleotides, the CDR3 is TGTGCCAGCAGCTTAGGCTACTCCAGGGTCGGGGAGCAGTTCTTC. This encodes CASSLGYSRVGEQFF. V gene TRBV11-2 combines with J gene TRBJ2-1, with D perhaps TRBD1 (5 bases). This CDR3 spans 15 amino acids. The V and J ends lost 1 base and 10 bases respectively, with 17 bases between them. Germline V gives CDR1 SGHAT, CDR2 FQNNGV. The variable domain in full, completed from reference TRBV11-2 and TRBJ2-1, reads EAGVAQSPRYKIIEKRQSVAFWCNPISGHATLYWYQQILGQGPKLLIQFQNNGVVDDSQLPKDRFSAERLKGVDSTLKIQPAKLEDSAVYLCASSLGYSRVGEQFFGPGTRLTVL.

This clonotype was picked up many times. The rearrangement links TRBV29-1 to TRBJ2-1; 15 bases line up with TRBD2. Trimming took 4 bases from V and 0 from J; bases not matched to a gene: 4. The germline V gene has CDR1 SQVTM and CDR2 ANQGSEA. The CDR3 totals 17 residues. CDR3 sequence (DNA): TGCAGCGTTGCGGGACTAGCGGGAGGACCCTCCTACAATGAGCAGTTCTTC. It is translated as CSVAGLAGGPSYNEQFF.

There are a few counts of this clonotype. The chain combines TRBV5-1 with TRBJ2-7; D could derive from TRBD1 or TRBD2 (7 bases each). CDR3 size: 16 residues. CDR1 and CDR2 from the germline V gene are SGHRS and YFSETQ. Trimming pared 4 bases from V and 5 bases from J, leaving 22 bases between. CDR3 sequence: CASSGGGDRVEDEQYF. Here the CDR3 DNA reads TGCGCCAGCAGCGGGGGGGGCGACAGGGTGGAGGACGAGCAGTACTTC.

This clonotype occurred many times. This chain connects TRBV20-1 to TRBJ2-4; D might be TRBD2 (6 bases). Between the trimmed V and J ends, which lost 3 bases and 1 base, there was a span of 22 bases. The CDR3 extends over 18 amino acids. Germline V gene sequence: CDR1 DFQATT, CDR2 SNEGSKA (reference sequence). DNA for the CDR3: TGCAGTGCTAGGCCGATTACCGGGGCGGGGCTGGCCAAAAACATTCAGTACTTC. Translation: CSARPITGAGLAKNIQYF.

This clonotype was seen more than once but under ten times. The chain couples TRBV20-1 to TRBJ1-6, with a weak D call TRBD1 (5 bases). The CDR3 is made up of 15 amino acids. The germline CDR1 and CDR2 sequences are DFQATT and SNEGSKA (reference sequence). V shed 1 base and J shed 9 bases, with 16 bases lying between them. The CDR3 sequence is CSARGTTIRGSPLHF. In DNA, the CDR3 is TGCAGTGCTAGAGGGACGACAATTAGGGGTTCACCCCTCCACTTT.

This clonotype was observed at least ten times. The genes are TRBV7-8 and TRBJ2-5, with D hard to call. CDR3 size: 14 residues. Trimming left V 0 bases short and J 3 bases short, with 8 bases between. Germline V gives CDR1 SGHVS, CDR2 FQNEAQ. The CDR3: CASSLAGKEETQYF. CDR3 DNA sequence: TGTGCCAGCAGCTTAGCCGGCAAGGAAGAGACCCAGTACTTC.